The text below deals with one TCR beta chain. This entry belongs to a study of cytomegalovirus exposure and HLA in healthy donors. Libraries were prepared by immunoSEQ multiplex PCR; TCRdb keeps only in-frame clonotypes and omits some of them. The table shows about 250,000 clones, with less than 90% occurring only once. The germline gives CDR1 SGHNT, CDR2 YYREEE (reference sequence). Trimming took 0 bases from V and 0 from J, leaving 6 bases between them. The CDR3 has 14 amino acids. The chain is built from TRBV5-4 and TRBJ2-5; maybe TRBD2 (5 bases). The TCR comes from a man aged 18 to 29 in good health and CMV-seropositive. Specimen: PBMCs. The DNA of the CDR3 is TGTGCCAGCAGCTTGGGACTATACCAAGAGACCCAGTACTTC. Its protein product is CASSLGLYQETQYF.